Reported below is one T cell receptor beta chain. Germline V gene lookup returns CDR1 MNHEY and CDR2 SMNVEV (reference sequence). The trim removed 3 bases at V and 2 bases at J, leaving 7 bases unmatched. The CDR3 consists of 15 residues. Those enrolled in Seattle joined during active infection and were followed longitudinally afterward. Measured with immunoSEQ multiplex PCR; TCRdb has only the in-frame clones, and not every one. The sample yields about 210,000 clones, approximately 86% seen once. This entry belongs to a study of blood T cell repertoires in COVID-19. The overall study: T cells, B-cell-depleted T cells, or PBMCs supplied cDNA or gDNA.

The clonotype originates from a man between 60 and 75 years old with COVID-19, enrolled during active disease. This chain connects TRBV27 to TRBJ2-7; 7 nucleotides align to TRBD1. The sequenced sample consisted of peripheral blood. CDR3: CASSFLGQATYEQYF. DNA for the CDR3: TGTGCCAGCAGTTTCCTCGGACAGGCAACCTACGAGCAGTACTTC.